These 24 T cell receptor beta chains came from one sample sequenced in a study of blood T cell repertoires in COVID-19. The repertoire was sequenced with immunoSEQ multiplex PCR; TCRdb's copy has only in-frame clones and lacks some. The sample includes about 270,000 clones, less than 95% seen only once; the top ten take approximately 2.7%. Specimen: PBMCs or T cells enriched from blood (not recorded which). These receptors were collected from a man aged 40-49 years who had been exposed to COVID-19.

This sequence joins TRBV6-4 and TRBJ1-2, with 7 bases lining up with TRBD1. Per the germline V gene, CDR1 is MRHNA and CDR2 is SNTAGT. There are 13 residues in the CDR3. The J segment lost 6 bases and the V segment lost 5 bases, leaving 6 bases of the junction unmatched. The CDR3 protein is CASSSTQGDGYTF. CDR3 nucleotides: TGTGCCAGCAGTTCCACCCAGGGGGATGGCTACACCTTC.

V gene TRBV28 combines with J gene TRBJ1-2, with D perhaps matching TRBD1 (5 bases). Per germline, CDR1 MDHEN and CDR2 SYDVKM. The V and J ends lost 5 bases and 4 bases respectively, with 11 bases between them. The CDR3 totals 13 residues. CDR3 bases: TGTGCCAGCAGTATGACAGAACTCTATGGCTACACCTTC. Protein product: CASSMTELYGYTF.

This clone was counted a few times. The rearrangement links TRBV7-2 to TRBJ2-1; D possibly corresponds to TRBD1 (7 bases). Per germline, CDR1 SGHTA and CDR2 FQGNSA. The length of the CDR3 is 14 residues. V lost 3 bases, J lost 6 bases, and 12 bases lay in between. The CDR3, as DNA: TGTGCCAGCAGCTTGGTTCAGGGGGGCAATGAGCAGTTCTTC. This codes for CASSLVQGGNEQFF. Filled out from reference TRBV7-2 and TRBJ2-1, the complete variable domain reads GAGVSQSPSNKVTEKGKDVELRCDPISGHTALYWYRQSLGQGLEFLIYFQGNSAPDKSGLPSDRFSAERTGGSVSTLTIQRTQQEDSAVYLCASSLVQGGNEQFFGPGTRLTVL.

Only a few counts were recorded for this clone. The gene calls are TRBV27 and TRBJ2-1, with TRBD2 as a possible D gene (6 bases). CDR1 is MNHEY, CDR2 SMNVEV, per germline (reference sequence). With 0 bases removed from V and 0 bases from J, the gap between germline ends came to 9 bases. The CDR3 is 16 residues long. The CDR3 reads CASSLSVADSYNEQFF. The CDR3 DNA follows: TGTGCCAGCAGTTTATCCGTAGCGGACTCCTACAATGAGCAGTTCTTC.

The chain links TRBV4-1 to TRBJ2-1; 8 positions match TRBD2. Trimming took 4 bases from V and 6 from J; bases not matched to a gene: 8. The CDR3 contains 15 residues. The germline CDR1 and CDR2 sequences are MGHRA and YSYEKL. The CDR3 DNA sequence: TGCGCCAGCAGCCTCGGGCCGGGAGGGGTCAATGAGCAGTTCTTC. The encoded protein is CASSLGPGGVNEQFF.

In nucleotides, the CDR3 is TGTGCCAGCAGCCAAGTTTCTCTCAATGAGCAGTTCTTC. Its translation is CASSQVSLNEQFF. The J gene is TRBJ2-1, the V gene TRBV3-1 (or the pseudogene TRBV3-2); no clear D gene. The CDR3 spans 13 residues. V gave up 1 base and J gave up 6 bases, with 7 bases separating them. Germline lookup yields CDR1 LGHDT and CDR2 YNNKEL (reference sequence).

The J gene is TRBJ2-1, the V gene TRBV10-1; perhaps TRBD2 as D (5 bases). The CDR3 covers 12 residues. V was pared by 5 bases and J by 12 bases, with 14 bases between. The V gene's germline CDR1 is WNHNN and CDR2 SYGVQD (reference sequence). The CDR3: CASSPGTKGQFF. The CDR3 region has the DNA TGCGCCAGCAGTCCGGGAACTAAGGGGCAGTTCTTC.

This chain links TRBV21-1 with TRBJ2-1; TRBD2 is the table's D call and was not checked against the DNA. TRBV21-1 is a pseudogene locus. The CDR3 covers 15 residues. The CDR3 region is CASSKVASGRNEQFF. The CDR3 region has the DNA TGTGCCAGCAGCAAAGTTGCTAGCGGGAGGAATGAGCAGTTCTTC.

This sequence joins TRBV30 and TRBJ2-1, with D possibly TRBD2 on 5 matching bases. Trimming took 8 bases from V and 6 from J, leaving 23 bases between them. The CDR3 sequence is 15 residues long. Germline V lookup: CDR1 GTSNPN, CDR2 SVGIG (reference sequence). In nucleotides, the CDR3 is TGTGCCCACTTGCGGGCTAGCCATTCCCTCAATGAGCAGTTCTTC. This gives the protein CAHLRASHSLNEQFF.

CDR3 in amino acids: CASSLTGSRNTIYF. CDR3 DNA sequence: TGTGCCAGCAGCTTAACAGGGTCTAGAAACACCATATATTTT. The chain joins TRBV11-2 to TRBJ1-3; D is possibly TRBD1 (6 bases). With 2 bases removed from V and 5 bases from J, the gap between germline ends came to 10 bases. Germline-derived CDR1 and CDR2 are SGHAT and FQNNGV. The CDR3 consists of 14 residues.

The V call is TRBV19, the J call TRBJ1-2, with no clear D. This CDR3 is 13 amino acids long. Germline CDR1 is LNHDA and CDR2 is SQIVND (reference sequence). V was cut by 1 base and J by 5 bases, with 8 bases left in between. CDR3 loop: CASSIGQSYGYTF. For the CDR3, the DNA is TGTGCCAGTAGTATAGGGCAGTCTTATGGCTACACCTTC. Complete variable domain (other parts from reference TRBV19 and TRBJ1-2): DGGITQSPKYLFRKEGQNVTLSCEQNLNHDAMYWYRQDPGQGLRLIYYSQIVNDFQKGDIAEGYSVSREKKESFPLTVTSAQKNPTAFYLCASSIGQSYGYTFGSGTRLTVV.

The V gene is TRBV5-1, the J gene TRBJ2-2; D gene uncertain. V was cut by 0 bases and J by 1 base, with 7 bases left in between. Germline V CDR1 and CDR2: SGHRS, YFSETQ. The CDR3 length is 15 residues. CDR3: CASSLGPVNTGELFF. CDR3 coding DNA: TGCGCCAGCAGCTTGGGGCCAGTGAACACCGGGGAGCTGTTTTTT. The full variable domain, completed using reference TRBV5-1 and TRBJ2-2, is KAGVTQTPRYLIKTRGQQVTLSCSPISGHRSVSWYQQTPGQGLQFLFEYFSETQRNKGNFPGRFSGRQFSNSRSEMNVSTLELGDSALYLCASSLGPVNTGELFFGEGSRLTVL.

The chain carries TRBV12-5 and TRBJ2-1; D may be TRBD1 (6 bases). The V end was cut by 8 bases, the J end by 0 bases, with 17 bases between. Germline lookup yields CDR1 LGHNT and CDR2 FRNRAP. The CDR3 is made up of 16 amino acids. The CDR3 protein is CASLTLEQGSYNEQFF. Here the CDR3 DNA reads TGTGCTAGTCTAACCCTTGAACAGGGCTCCTACAATGAGCAGTTCTTC.

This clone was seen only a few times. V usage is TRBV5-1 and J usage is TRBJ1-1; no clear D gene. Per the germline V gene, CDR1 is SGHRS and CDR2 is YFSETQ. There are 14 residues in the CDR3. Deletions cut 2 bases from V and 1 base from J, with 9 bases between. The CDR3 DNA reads TGCGCCAGCAGCTTAAGAGCTTCGAACACTGAAGCTTTCTTT. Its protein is CASSLRASNTEAFF.

DNA for the CDR3: TGTGCCAGCAGGGGAGGACTAGCGGGATTTGGCACAGATACGCAGTATTTT. This codes for CASRGGLAGFGTDTQYF. The gene calls are TRBV27 and TRBJ2-3, with 12 bases matching TRBD2. In germline, CDR1 is MNHEY, CDR2 SMNVEV (reference sequence). J lost 1 base, V lost 6 bases, and 8 bases had no gene match. The CDR3 is 17 residues long.

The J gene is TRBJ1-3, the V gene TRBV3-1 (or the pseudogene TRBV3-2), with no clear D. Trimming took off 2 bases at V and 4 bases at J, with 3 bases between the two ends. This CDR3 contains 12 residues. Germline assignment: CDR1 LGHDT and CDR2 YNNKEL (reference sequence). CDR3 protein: CASSQLGNTIYF. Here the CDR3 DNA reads TGTGCCAGCAGCCAACTAGGAAACACCATATATTTT.

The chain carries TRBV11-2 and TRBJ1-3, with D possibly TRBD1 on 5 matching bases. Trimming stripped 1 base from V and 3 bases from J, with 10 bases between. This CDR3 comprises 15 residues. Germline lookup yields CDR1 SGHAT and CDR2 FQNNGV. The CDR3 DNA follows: TGTGCCAGCAGCTTAGCTGGGGCTTATGGAAACACCATATATTTT. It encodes CASSLAGAYGNTIYF.

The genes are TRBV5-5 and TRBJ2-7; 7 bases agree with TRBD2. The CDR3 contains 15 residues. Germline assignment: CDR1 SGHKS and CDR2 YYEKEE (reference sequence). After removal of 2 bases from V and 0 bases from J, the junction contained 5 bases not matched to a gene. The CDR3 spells CASSFTLANSYEQYF. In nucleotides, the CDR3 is TGTGCCAGCAGCTTCACACTAGCGAACTCCTACGAGCAGTACTTC.

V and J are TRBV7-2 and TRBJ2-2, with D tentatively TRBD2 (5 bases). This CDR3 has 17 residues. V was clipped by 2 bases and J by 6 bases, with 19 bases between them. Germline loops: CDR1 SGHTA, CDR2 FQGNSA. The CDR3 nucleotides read TGTGCCAGCAGCTTATCTATATTTACTAGTGATCCCGGGGAGCTGTTTTTT. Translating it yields CASSLSIFTSDPGELFF.

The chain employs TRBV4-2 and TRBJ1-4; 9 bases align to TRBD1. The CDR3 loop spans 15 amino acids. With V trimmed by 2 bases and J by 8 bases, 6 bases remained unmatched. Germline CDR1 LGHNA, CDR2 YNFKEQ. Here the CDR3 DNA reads TGTGCCAGCAGCCAACGACAGGGGGAAAGAGAAAAACTGTTTTTT. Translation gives CASSQRQGEREKLFF.

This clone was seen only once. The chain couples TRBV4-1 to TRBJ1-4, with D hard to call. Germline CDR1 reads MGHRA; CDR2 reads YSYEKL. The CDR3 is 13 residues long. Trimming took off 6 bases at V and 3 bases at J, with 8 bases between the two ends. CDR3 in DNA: TGCGCCAGCAGTCCGGGAGCTAATGAAAAACTGTTTTTT. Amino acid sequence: CASSPGANEKLFF.

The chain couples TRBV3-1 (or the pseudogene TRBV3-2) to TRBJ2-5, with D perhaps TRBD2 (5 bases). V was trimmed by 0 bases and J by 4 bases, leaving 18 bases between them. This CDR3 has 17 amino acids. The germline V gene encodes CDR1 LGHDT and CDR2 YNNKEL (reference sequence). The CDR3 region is CASSQDEVAGGGETQYF. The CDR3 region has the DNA TGTGCCAGCAGCCAAGATGAAGTAGCAGGAGGAGGAGAGACCCAGTACTTC.

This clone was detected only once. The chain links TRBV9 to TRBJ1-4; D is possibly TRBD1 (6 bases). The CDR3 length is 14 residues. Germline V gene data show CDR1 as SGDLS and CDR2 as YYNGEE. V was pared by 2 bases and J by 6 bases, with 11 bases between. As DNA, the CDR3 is TGTGCCAGCAGCGTGGGACATAGTCATGAAAAACTGTTTTTT. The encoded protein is CASSVGHSHEKLFF.

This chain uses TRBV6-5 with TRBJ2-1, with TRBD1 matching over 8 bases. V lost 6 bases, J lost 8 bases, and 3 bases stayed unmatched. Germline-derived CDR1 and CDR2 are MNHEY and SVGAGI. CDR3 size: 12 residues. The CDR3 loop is CASRQGVDEQFF. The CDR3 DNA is TGTGCCAGCAGACAGGGGGTGGATGAGCAGTTCTTC.